The rows below give T cell receptor beta chains drawn from one sample of a study of blood T cell repertoires in COVID-19. Data came from immunoSEQ multiplex PCR; TCRdb stores just in-frame clones and leaves some out. Of approximately 270,000 clones listed, approximately 84% are singletons. Material: PBMCs or T cells enriched from blood (not recorded which). Source of these receptors: a man aged 40-49 years who had recovered from COVID-19. Both conserved end residues are part of each CDR3. Each record gives: V gene, D gene, clone size, J gene, CDR3 DNA, CDR3 protein. A D gene is named only where the DNA matches it firmly. Clone size, where shown, is once, few, many, or a class for clones that have expanded.

v_call: TRBV27; d_call: NA; clone_size: once; j_call: TRBJ2-5; cdr3_nt: TGTGCCAGCAGTTCCCCGGGTGAGCAAGAGACCCAGTACTTC; cdr3_aa: CASSSPGEQETQYF
v_call: TRBV3-1/TRBV3-2; d_call: TRBD1; clone_size: NA; j_call: TRBJ2-2; cdr3_nt: TGTGCCAGCAGCGGGACAGGGAGCAACACCGGGGAGCTGTTTTTT; cdr3_aa: CASSGTGSNTGELFF
v_call: TRBV28; d_call: NA; clone_size: NA; j_call: TRBJ1-2; cdr3_nt: TGTGCCACCTGGACAGTCAACTATGGCTACACCTTC; cdr3_aa: CATWTVNYGYTF
v_call: TRBV12-3/TRBV12-4; d_call: NA; clone_size: NA; j_call: TRBJ2-7; cdr3_nt: TGTGCCAGCAGTTACAATTACGAGCAGTACTTC; cdr3_aa: CASSYNYEQYF
v_call: TRBV18; d_call: NA; clone_size: NA; j_call: TRBJ1-1; cdr3_nt: TGTGCCAGCTCACCGACCCGTGGGGGGACTGAAGCTTTCTTT; cdr3_aa: CASSPTRGGTEAFF
v_call: TRBV19; d_call: TRBD1; clone_size: once; j_call: TRBJ1-2; cdr3_nt: TGTGCCAGTAGTGAGCAGCAGGGGGCTTACGGCTACACCTTC; cdr3_aa: CASSEQQGAYGYTF
v_call: TRBV2; d_call: NA; clone_size: NA; j_call: TRBJ1-2; cdr3_nt: TGTGCCAGCTACCGCCTCGGACAGATCTATGGCTACACCTTC; cdr3_aa: CASYRLGQIYGYTF
v_call: TRBV10-3; d_call: TRBD1; clone_size: NA; j_call: TRBJ1-1; cdr3_nt: TGTGCCATCAGTGAGTCGGGCAGGGGGCTGAACACTGAAGCTTTCTTT; cdr3_aa: CAISESGRGLNTEAFF
v_call: TRBV4-2; d_call: TRBD1; clone_size: NA; j_call: TRBJ1-1; cdr3_nt: TGTGCCAGCAGCCGGGACAGGGCGGTTACGGACACTGAAGCTTTCTTT; cdr3_aa: CASSRDRAVTDTEAFF
v_call: TRBV7-9; d_call: TRBD2; clone_size: NA; j_call: TRBJ2-7; cdr3_nt: TGTGCCAGCAGCTTAGTGGCTAGCGGGGCTCTAATCGTCCACGAGCAGTACTTC; cdr3_aa: CASSLVASGALIVHEQYF
v_call: TRBV12-3/TRBV12-4; d_call: NA; clone_size: NA; j_call: TRBJ1-6; cdr3_nt: TGTGCCAGCAGTTCGGGGGGCCCCCTCCACTTT; cdr3_aa: CASSSGGPLHF
v_call: TRBV7-2; d_call: TRBD1; clone_size: NA; j_call: TRBJ2-1; cdr3_nt: TGTGCCAGCAACCCTGACAGGGTAGGGAATGAGCAGTTCTTC; cdr3_aa: CASNPDRVGNEQFF
v_call: TRBV19; d_call: TRBD1; clone_size: NA; j_call: TRBJ1-2; cdr3_nt: TGTGCCAGTAGAAAAGGGGGCGACTATGGCTACACCTTC; cdr3_aa: CASRKGGDYGYTF
v_call: TRBV6-5; d_call: NA; clone_size: NA; j_call: TRBJ1-2; cdr3_nt: TGTGCCAGCAGCCCCGATTCGTCAGACTTCTATGGCTACACCTTC; cdr3_aa: CASSPDSSDFYGYTF
v_call: TRBV28; d_call: NA; clone_size: once; j_call: TRBJ1-4; cdr3_nt: TGTGCCAGCAGAAGCGGGGGGCGTGAAAAACTGTTTTTT; cdr3_aa: CASRSGGREKLFF
v_call: TRBV28; d_call: TRBD1; clone_size: few; j_call: TRBJ1-2; cdr3_nt: TGTGCCAGCAGTTTAGGCCCGACAGGGATTGGTGGCTACACCTTC; cdr3_aa: CASSLGPTGIGGYTF
v_call: TRBV2; d_call: TRBD1; clone_size: once; j_call: TRBJ1-2; cdr3_nt: TGTGCCAGCAGTGAAGAACAGGGGGCGTCCGGCTACACCTTC; cdr3_aa: CASSEEQGASGYTF
v_call: TRBV28; d_call: NA; clone_size: few; j_call: TRBJ2-3; cdr3_nt: TGTGCCAGCAGTTCCATCCAAGACAGATCGTTCACAGATACGCAGTATTTT; cdr3_aa: CASSSIQDRSFTDTQYF
v_call: TRBV4-1; d_call: NA; clone_size: few; j_call: TRBJ2-1; cdr3_nt: TGCGCCAGCAGCCAGATGGACTCGCAAAATGAGCAGTTCTTC; cdr3_aa: CASSQMDSQNEQFF
v_call: TRBV5-6; d_call: NA; clone_size: NA; j_call: TRBJ1-1; cdr3_nt: TGTGCCAGCAGCTCCGGACAACTTTACACTGAAGCTTTCTTT; cdr3_aa: CASSSGQLYTEAFF
v_call: TRBV7-6; d_call: NA; clone_size: NA; j_call: TRBJ1-2; cdr3_nt: TGTGCCAGCAGCTCCGGAGGCTCGAACTGGGATGGCTACACCTTC; cdr3_aa: CASSSGGSNWDGYTF
v_call: TRBV6-5; d_call: NA; clone_size: NA; j_call: TRBJ2-5; cdr3_nt: TGTGCCAGCAGTTACTCGGGCCGGGACAACCAAGAGACCCAGTACTTC; cdr3_aa: CASSYSGRDNQETQYF
v_call: TRBV7-2; d_call: TRBD2; clone_size: NA; j_call: TRBJ2-7; cdr3_nt: TGTGCCAGCAGCCCCCGGACTAGCGGGAACCACGAGCAGTACTTC; cdr3_aa: CASSPRTSGNHEQYF
v_call: TRBV18; d_call: TRBD2; clone_size: NA; j_call: TRBJ2-5; cdr3_nt: TGTGCCAGCTCACTCCCGGGACTAGCGAAACAGACCCAGTACTTC; cdr3_aa: CASSLPGLAKQTQYF
v_call: TRBV28; d_call: NA; clone_size: few; j_call: TRBJ1-4; cdr3_nt: TGTGCCAGCAGTACGTGGGGGGGAGTTGATGAAAAACTGTTTTTT; cdr3_aa: CASSTWGGVDEKLFF
v_call: TRBV12-3/TRBV12-4; d_call: NA; clone_size: NA; j_call: TRBJ1-3; cdr3_nt: TGTGCCAGCAGTTTGGTCCGGGGAAACACCATATATTTT; cdr3_aa: CASSLVRGNTIYF
v_call: TRBV9; d_call: NA; clone_size: few; j_call: TRBJ1-6; cdr3_nt: TGTGCCAGCAGCGAACCGGGGGGCAAGGTCGATAATTCACCCCTCCACTTT; cdr3_aa: CASSEPGGKVDNSPLHF
v_call: TRBV27; d_call: NA; clone_size: once; j_call: TRBJ2-3; cdr3_nt: TGTGCCAGCCAGAGAGGGGGGGTTACAGATACGCAGTATTTT; cdr3_aa: CASQRGGVTDTQYF
v_call: TRBV4-1; d_call: TRBD2; clone_size: NA; j_call: TRBJ2-1; cdr3_nt: TGCGCCAGCAGCCAGGATACCGGGACTATAAATGAGCAGTTCTTC; cdr3_aa: CASSQDTGTINEQFF
v_call: TRBV9; d_call: NA; clone_size: NA; j_call: TRBJ1-1; cdr3_nt: TGTGCCAGCAGCGGATTAGACTCCCCACTGCAAGCTTTCTTT; cdr3_aa: CASSGLDSPLQAFF
v_call: TRBV7-2; d_call: TRBD2; clone_size: NA; j_call: TRBJ2-1; cdr3_nt: TGTGCCAGCAAAGCTAGCGGCAATGAGCAGTTCTTC; cdr3_aa: CASKASGNEQFF
v_call: TRBV20-1; d_call: TRBD2; clone_size: few; j_call: TRBJ2-7; cdr3_nt: TGCAGTGGGGGACTAGCAGGCGAGCAGTACTTC; cdr3_aa: CSGGLAGEQYF
v_call: TRBV15; d_call: TRBD2; clone_size: NA; j_call: TRBJ2-1; cdr3_nt: TGTGCCACCAGCCGGACTAGAAGCTCCTACAATGAGCAGTTCTTC; cdr3_aa: CATSRTRSSYNEQFF
v_call: TRBV11-3; d_call: NA; clone_size: NA; j_call: TRBJ1-2; cdr3_nt: TGTGCCAGCAGCTTAGTACCCGGGAATGGCTACACCTTC; cdr3_aa: CASSLVPGNGYTF
v_call: TRBV7-2; d_call: NA; clone_size: NA; j_call: TRBJ2-5; cdr3_nt: TGTGCCAGCAGCTTAGAGGGGTGGGGGCTAGAGACCCAGTACTTC; cdr3_aa: CASSLEGWGLETQYF
v_call: TRBV28; d_call: TRBD1; clone_size: NA; j_call: TRBJ1-5; cdr3_nt: TGTGCCAGCAGCCCTGGGACAGGGGTCTTTCAGCCCCAGCATTTT; cdr3_aa: CASSPGTGVFQPQHF
v_call: TRBV6-4; d_call: NA; clone_size: NA; j_call: TRBJ2-1; cdr3_nt: TGTGCCAGCAGTGGCTTGGCAGCGCCCCACAATGAGCAGTTCTTC; cdr3_aa: CASSGLAAPHNEQFF
v_call: TRBV3-1/TRBV3-2; d_call: TRBD1; clone_size: NA; j_call: TRBJ1-2; cdr3_nt: TGTGCCAGCAGCCATCTAGGACAGGGGGCGCATGGCTACACCTTC; cdr3_aa: CASSHLGQGAHGYTF
v_call: TRBV6-4; d_call: NA; clone_size: once; j_call: TRBJ1-1; cdr3_nt: TGTGCCAGCAGAGACACGGTCTCGAACACTGAAGCTTTCTTT; cdr3_aa: CASRDTVSNTEAFF
v_call: TRBV5-6; d_call: NA; clone_size: NA; j_call: TRBJ1-5; cdr3_nt: TGTGCCAGCAGCTTGGAAGCGGAGGGGCCCCAGCATTTT; cdr3_aa: CASSLEAEGPQHF
v_call: TRBV16; d_call: NA; clone_size: once; j_call: TRBJ1-6; cdr3_nt: TGTGCCAGCAGCCAAACGCGGGATTCACCCCTCCACTTT; cdr3_aa: CASSQTRDSPLHF
v_call: TRBV28; d_call: TRBD1; clone_size: NA; j_call: TRBJ2-7; cdr3_nt: TGTGCCAGCAGTCTATGGACAGGCGAGCAGTACTTC; cdr3_aa: CASSLWTGEQYF
v_call: TRBV2; d_call: TRBD2; clone_size: few; j_call: TRBJ2-7; cdr3_nt: TGTGTCACAAGCGGGGTGGGGGACTCCTACGAGCAGTACTTC; cdr3_aa: CVTSGVGDSYEQYF
v_call: TRBV27; d_call: NA; clone_size: NA; j_call: TRBJ2-7; cdr3_nt: TGTGCCAGCAGCCATCGGGGGAGCTCCTACGAGCAGTACTTC; cdr3_aa: CASSHRGSSYEQYF
v_call: TRBV7-2; d_call: TRBD2; clone_size: NA; j_call: TRBJ2-1; cdr3_nt: TGTGCCAGCAGCTCGGGACTAGCGGGGGTCTACAATGAGCAGTTCTTC; cdr3_aa: CASSSGLAGVYNEQFF
v_call: TRBV7-9; d_call: NA; clone_size: NA; j_call: TRBJ1-1; cdr3_nt: TGTGCCAGCAGCTTAGCGTTAGGGGTACCTGAAGCTTTCTTT; cdr3_aa: CASSLALGVPEAFF
v_call: TRBV3-1/TRBV3-2; d_call: NA; clone_size: NA; j_call: TRBJ2-2; cdr3_nt: TGTGCCAGCACCGCGGCAGGGCACACCGGGGAGCTGTTTTTT; cdr3_aa: CASTAAGHTGELFF
v_call: TRBV7-9; d_call: NA; clone_size: NA; j_call: TRBJ2-7; cdr3_nt: TGTGCCAGCAGCACAGGTGGGTTGACGGGCGAGCAGTACTTC; cdr3_aa: CASSTGGLTGEQYF
v_call: TRBV6-6; d_call: NA; clone_size: NA; j_call: TRBJ1-3; cdr3_nt: TGTGCCAGCAGTTACCCCCCCCTGTCTGGAAACACCATATATTTT; cdr3_aa: CASSYPPLSGNTIYF
v_call: TRBV10-3; d_call: NA; clone_size: NA; j_call: TRBJ2-5; cdr3_nt: TGTGCCATCAGTGTGGGCGAACAAGAGACCCAGTACTTC; cdr3_aa: CAISVGEQETQYF
v_call: TRBV18; d_call: NA; clone_size: NA; j_call: TRBJ2-1; cdr3_nt: TGTGCCAGCTCACCACCGTCCAATTACAATGAGCAGTTCTTC; cdr3_aa: CASSPPSNYNEQFF
v_call: TRBV3-1/TRBV3-2; d_call: TRBD1; clone_size: NA; j_call: TRBJ1-5; cdr3_nt: TGTGCCAGCAGCCAAGATCCGACAGGGGGCCAGCCCCAGCATTTT; cdr3_aa: CASSQDPTGGQPQHF
v_call: TRBV6-5; d_call: NA; clone_size: NA; j_call: TRBJ1-2; cdr3_nt: TGTGCCAGCAGGACCGGACAGTACGCTAACTATGGCTACACCTTC; cdr3_aa: CASRTGQYANYGYTF
v_call: TRBV19; d_call: NA; clone_size: NA; j_call: TRBJ2-3; cdr3_nt: TGTGCCAGTAGTATTCAGGGTATAACAGATACGCAGTATTTT; cdr3_aa: CASSIQGITDTQYF